The rows below give T cell receptor beta chains drawn from one sample of a study of Graves' ophthalmopathy and Graves' hyperthyroidism. Each CDR3 protein gets one entry after TCRdb re-called the multiplex PCR reads with MiXCR. The profile shows approximately 700,000 distinct CDR3 sequences, approximately 40% of them singletons. The sequencing sample was made of peripheral blood. The origin of the receptors is an adult man with Graves' ophthalmopathy. Each CDR3 is given with its conserved first and last residue. The D gene is left open where the match is weak. Clone sizes are given selectively: once, few, many, or a class where the clone is expanded.

v_gene	abundance	j_gene	d_gene	CDR3aa	CDR3nt
TRBV7-9	-	TRBJ1-1	TRBD1	CAGSTRTGSTEAFF	TGTGCCGGCAGCACCAGGACAGGAAGCACTGAAGCTTTCTTT
TRBV29-1	-	TRBJ2-5	-	CSVTPAGRLGETQYF	TGCAGCGTTACACCCGCGGGGCGTTTAGGAGAGACCCAGTACTTC
TRBV15	-	TRBJ1-5	-	CATSRDKEGRSNQPQHF	TGTGCCACCAGCAGAGACAAGGAGGGGAGAAGCAATCAGCCCCAGCATTTT
TRBV29-1	-	TRBJ2-7	TRBD1	CSVRQGDEQYF	TGCAGCGTGCGACAGGGGGACGAGCAGTACTTC
TRBV13	few	TRBJ1-1	-	CASSHNLNTEAFF	TGTGCCAGCAGTCACAACCTAAACACTGAAGCTTTCTTT
TRBV20-1	-	TRBJ1-5	-	CSAPIPGTLSQPQHF	TGCAGTGCTCCCATCCCCGGGACCCTAAGTCAGCCCCAGCATTTT
TRBV19	few	TRBJ1-2	-	CASSIGAIGVGGYTF	TGTGCCAGTAGTATAGGAGCCATTGGAGTAGGTGGCTACACCTTC
TRBV29-1	-	TRBJ1-2	TRBD1	CSITTGDGYTF	TGCAGCATCACGACAGGGGATGGCTACACCTTC
TRBV25-1	-	TRBJ2-7	-	CASSEYDF	TGTGCCAGCAGTGAATACGACTTC
TRBV29-1	many	TRBJ2-5	-	CSAEKAQETQYF	TGCAGCGCCGAAAAGGCTCAAGAGACCCAGTACTTC
TRBV10-3	-	TRBJ2-5	-	CASSYSSRETQYF	TGTGCCAGCAGTTACTCGTCCCGAGAGACCCAGTACTTC
TRBV10-3	once	TRBJ1-2	TRBD1	CAIFSPGQDGYTF	TGTGCCATCTTTAGCCCCGGACAGGACGGCTACACCTTC
TRBV11-3	-	TRBJ2-7	-	CASSTPSRARDEQYF	TGTGCCAGCAGTACTCCTAGCCGCGCTAGGGACGAGCAGTACTTC
TRBV15	many	TRBJ1-5	TRBD1	CATTTGEDQPQHF	TGTGCCACCACCACAGGGGAAGATCAGCCCCAGCATTTT
TRBV7-9	many	TRBJ1-1	-	CASSPQGNTEAFF	TGTGCCAGCAGCCCACAGGGGAACACTGAAGCTTTCTTT
TRBV10-2	few	TRBJ2-6	-	CASSEWGAGGANVLTF	TGTGCCAGCAGTGAATGGGGAGCAGGTGGGGCCAACGTCCTGACTTTC
TRBV10-2	few	TRBJ2-3	-	CASSDRTADTQYF	TGCGCCAGCAGTGATCGGACCGCTGATACGCAGTATTTT
TRBV29-1	-	TRBJ2-7	-	CSVAAGMAVEQYF	TGCAGCGTTGCTGCGGGAATGGCTGTTGAGCAGTACTTC
TRBV12-5	-	TRBJ2-7	TRBD1	CASAPGQDFPTREQYF	TGTGCTAGTGCCCCGGGACAGGACTTTCCAACGAGGGAGCAGTACTTC
TRBV20-1	-	TRBJ2-7	-	CSARAPGLTYEQYF	TGCAGTGCTAGAGCCCCAGGACTTACCTACGAGCAGTACTTC
TRBV20-1	-	TRBJ2-3	-	CSAKGGDTQYF	TGCAGTGCAAAAGGGGGGGATACGCAGTATTTT
TRBV29-1	-	TRBJ2-1	TRBD1	CSVEKGQGGYNEQFF	TGCAGCGTTGAGAAAGGACAGGGGGGTTACAATGAGCAGTTCTTC
TRBV7-2	-	TRBJ1-3	-	CASRLNTGNTIYF	TGTGCCAGCCGGCTGAATACTGGAAACACCATATATTTT
TRBV25-1	-	TRBJ1-1	TRBD1	CASSLVTGERDTEAFF	TGTGCCAGCAGTTTGGTCACAGGGGAAAGGGACACTGAAGCTTTCTTT
TRBV29-1	many	TRBJ2-5	TRBD2	CSAGGPSGGPGETQYF	TGCAGCGCCGGGGGGCCTAGCGGGGGGCCGGGTGAGACCCAGTACTTC
TRBV29-1	-	TRBJ2-5	-	CSVSPGAQYF	TGCAGCGTTTCACCAGGAGCCCAGTACTTC
TRBV7-9	-	TRBJ2-5	-	CASGQQETQYF	TGTGCCAGCGGACAGCAAGAGACCCAGTACTTC
TRBV29-1	-	TRBJ2-7	-	CSVEGPRDGGSYEQYF	TGCAGCGTTGAAGGTCCCCGGGACGGAGGCTCCTACGAGCAGTACTTC
TRBV19	many	TRBJ1-1	-	CATRRGSAEAFF	TGTGCCACCAGAAGGGGTTCGGCTGAAGCTTTCTTT
TRBV7-3	many	TRBJ1-2	TRBD1	CASSLTDRVGGYTF	TGTGCCAGCAGCTTAACGGACAGGGTTGGGGGCTACACCTTC
TRBV7-9	few	TRBJ2-2	-	CASSQDGATGELFF	TGTGCCAGCAGCCAAGATGGAGCGACCGGGGAGCTGTTTTTT
TRBV7-2	-	TRBJ1-4	-	CASRGGKLFF	TGTGCCAGCAGGGGGGGAAAACTGTTTTTT
TRBV5-4	-	TRBJ2-5	-	CASNLGQEGPETQYF	TGTGCCAGCAATCTCGGACAGGAGGGACCGGAGACCCAGTACTTC
TRBV10-3	-	TRBJ2-2	-	CAISEENPDSGELFF	TGTGCCATCAGTGAAGAGAACCCGGACTCCGGGGAGCTGTTTTTT
TRBV29-1	-	TRBJ2-7	TRBD1	CSVDGQGGGEQYF	TGCAGCGTTGACGGACAGGGAGGCGGGGAGCAGTACTTC
TRBV7-6	many	TRBJ2-5	TRBD1	CASTPKPGGLETQYF	TGTGCCAGCACCCCCAAGCCAGGGGGCTTAGAGACCCAGTACTTC
TRBV7-2	many	TRBJ2-7	-	CASSSHPGASSYEQYF	TGTGCCAGCAGCTCTCATCCAGGGGCAAGCTCCTACGAGCAGTACTTC
TRBV9	-	TRBJ1-2	-	CASSGRGSTNYGYTF	TGTGCCAGCAGTGGCCGGGGATCGACTAACTATGGCTACACCTTC
TRBV6-6	many	TRBJ1-1	-	CASLGRALTEAFF	TGTGCCAGCCTCGGCAGGGCGCTCACTGAAGCTTTCTTT
TRBV9	-	TRBJ2-7	TRBD1	CASSPGDRVHEQYF	TGTGCCAGCAGCCCAGGGGACAGGGTACACGAGCAGTACTTC
TRBV9	once	TRBJ1-5	TRBD1	CASSSEGAGEPQHF	TGTGCCAGCAGCTCAGAGGGGGCGGGAGAGCCCCAGCATTTT
TRBV6-4	few	TRBJ1-5	-	CASSYERKQHF	TGTGCCAGCAGTTACGAGCGCAAACAGCATTTT
TRBV7-9	-	TRBJ1-1	TRBD1	CASSFRGPETEAFF	TGTGCCAGCAGCTTCAGGGGGCCAGAGACTGAAGCTTTCTTT
TRBV7-3	few	TRBJ2-7	-	CASSLNEGDGGQYEQYF	TGTGCCAGCAGCTTAAACGAAGGGGATGGGGGGCAGTACGAGCAGTACTTC